This T cell receptor (beta chain) derives from a study of T-cell memory formation after mild COVID-19. Study-wide points: Day 15 to 85 contracting clones showed balanced CD4/CD8; later expanders leaned CD4+. Pre-infection memory carried some responding clones, suggesting that cross-reactive memory joined. Clones which contracted sat mainly in CM and EM if CD4+, and in EMRA if CD8+.

This clonotype was seen more than once but under ten times. The antigen is undetermined. Sample barcodes and UMIs were carried by the TCR alpha and TCR beta cDNA libraries that 5'RACE generated with constant-segment primers. One entry per CDR3 protein, called by TCRdb with MiXCR from the 5' RACE reads. This table holds around 220,000 distinct CDR3 sequences, about a sixth found once. The sequence was obtained from a man younger than 35 who had mild COVID-19 (a few samples of this study predate the infection). Cell type and time point are not known. The material sequenced was PBMCs or a T cell subset sorted from them (not recorded which).

As DNA, the CDR3 is TGTGCCAGCAGCTTGATCCAGGGTGGGCCCCAGCATTTT. It encodes CASSLIQGGPQHF. The chain employs TRBV11-1 and TRBJ1-5; possible D gene TRBD1, 5 bases. Deletions cut 3 bases from V and 9 bases from J, with 12 bases between. From germline, CDR1 is SGHAT and CDR2 FQDESV (reference sequence). This CDR3 comprises 13 residues.